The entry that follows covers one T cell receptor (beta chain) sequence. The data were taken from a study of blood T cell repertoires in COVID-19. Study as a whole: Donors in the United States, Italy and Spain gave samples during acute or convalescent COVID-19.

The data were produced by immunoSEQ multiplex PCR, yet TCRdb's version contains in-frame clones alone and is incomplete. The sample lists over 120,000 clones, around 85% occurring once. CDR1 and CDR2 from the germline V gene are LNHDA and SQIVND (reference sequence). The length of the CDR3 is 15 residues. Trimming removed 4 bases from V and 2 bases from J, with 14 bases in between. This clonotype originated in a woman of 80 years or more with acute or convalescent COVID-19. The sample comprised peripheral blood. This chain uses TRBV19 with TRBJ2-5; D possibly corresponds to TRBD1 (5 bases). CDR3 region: CASSTPGKGQETQYF. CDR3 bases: TGTGCCAGTAGTACCCCTGGAAAGGGGCAAGAGACCCAGTACTTC.